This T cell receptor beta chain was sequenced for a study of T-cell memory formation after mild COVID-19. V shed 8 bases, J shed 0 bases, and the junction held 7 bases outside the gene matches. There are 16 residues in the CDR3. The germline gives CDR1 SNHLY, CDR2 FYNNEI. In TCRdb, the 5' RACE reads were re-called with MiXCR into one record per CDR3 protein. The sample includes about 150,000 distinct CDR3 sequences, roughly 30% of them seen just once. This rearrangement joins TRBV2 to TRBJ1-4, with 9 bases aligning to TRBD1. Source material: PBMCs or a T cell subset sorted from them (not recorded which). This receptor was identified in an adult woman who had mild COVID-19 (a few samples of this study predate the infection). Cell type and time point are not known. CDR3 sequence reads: CASERDRDATNEKLFF. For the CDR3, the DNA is TGTGCCAGCGAGCGGGACAGGGATGCAACTAATGAAAAACTGTTTTTT.